This TCR beta chain is from a study of T cells in women clearing cervical HPV infection. Study information: HLA type could not be excluded as a confounder.

Dot-blot hybridization genotyped cervical HPV amplified with MY09/MY11 PCR. A word on this clone: The observed sequence ends 3 residues before the CDR3 terminus, with the missing tail filled in from the germline J gene.

TCR beta CDR3 amplified by multiplex PCR from about 1200 ng genomic DNA. Clones were sequenced by immunoSEQ multiplex PCR, and TCRdb holds only the in-frame ones, with some missing. This sample contains 30,000 to 45,000 clones. Looked up from germline, CDR1 is SGHTA and CDR2 is FQGNSA. The ends were cut back, 1 base at V and 0 bases at J, with 7 bases in the middle. The CDR3 contains 15 residues. The chain joins TRBV7-2 to TRBJ1-5; D gene uncertain. The clonotype was recovered from a woman aged 18 to 69 with a cervical HPV16 infection that either progressed to CIN3+ or cleared (not recorded which). Sequencing was performed on blood buffy coat. Incomplete CDR3 DNA: TGTGCCAGCAGCTTAGGGCACCGTAGCAATCAGCCC. It specifies CASSLGHRSNQP. The full CDR3 reads CASSLGHRSNQPQHF.